A single TCR beta chain is shown here with its context. Its recognized antigen is unknown. No quality values exist for individual bases; no much larger clone is one base distant. Library method: the immunoSEQ multiplex PCR assay. For the multiplex PCR, a mixture combining 60 forward primers for TCR Vbeta segments and 13 reverse primers for TCR Jbeta segments was used. A multiplex PCR assay on genomic DNA amplified the CDR3 region of rearranged TCR beta genes. The Illumina HiSeq System was used to sequence the amplified TCR beta libraries as 87-base-pair reads. The authors' pipeline ran thus. Across the 500 to 850 repertoires, a later analysis counted 75 million to 90 million unique TCR beta chains, around 11 million of which were shared by at least two donors. A nearest-neighbor algorithm error-corrected the raw reads and collapsed the reads into unique sequences, merging closely related sequences to remove PCR and sequencing errors. CDR3 sequences were aligned to IMGT reference sequences to assign V, D and J gene segments. For a sequence to be retained, a match of at least six nucleotides to both a V gene segment and a J gene segment was required. A rearrangement counted as productive if the CDR3 had no stop codons and remained in frame with V and J, and every other rearrangement counted as non-productive. CDR3 was defined by IMGT convention, running from the second conserved V-encoded cysteine to the conserved J-encoded phenylalanine. In an earlier analysis of more than 550 of the donors, sequences lacking an unambiguous match to a single V gene segment were excluded. An earlier analysis of 587 of the donors called V segments functional above 56.7% productive rearrangements and segregating when the between-donor standard deviation exceeded 5%. To diagnose cytomegalovirus status from the catalog of TCR beta chain sequences, a statistical classification framework was built. In a later analysis, TCR nucleotide sequences were compared against IMGT/GENE-DB human TR gene sequences so that V and J genes could be assigned. The TCRdist pipeline was used in a later analysis to assign CDR3 sequences and most-parsimonious VDJ recombination scenarios. A later analysis defined each TCR beta chain by its CDR3 amino acid sequence plus V-gene family, and excluded reads lacking a unique V-gene family. To address suspected cross-contamination and a sequencing artifact, a later analysis removed around 590 highly shared, low-generation-probability nucleotide sequences. In a later analysis, a clonal expansion index for each public chain was calculated from normalized within-repertoire ranks of inferred template counts. In a later analysis, generation probabilities were computed with a VDJ recombination model fitted to out-of-frame rearrangements, and the resulting probabilities were checked against IGoR. In a later analysis, hypergeometric tests were used to score TCR-TCR, TCR-HLA and TCR-CMV co-occurrence, with a repertoire-size bias correction applied to TCR pairs. In a later analysis, false discovery rates were estimated by permuting HLA or CMV assignments 20 times. In a later analysis, co-occurring TCRs were grouped with DBSCAN, and TCRdist sequence similarity was added when clustering was performed within HLA-allele-positive subsets. Repertoires with fewer than 30,000 or more than 120,000 public chains, plus five repertoires with anomalous nucleotide sharing, were excluded from co-occurrence clustering. Drawn from immuneACCESS, this table holds only the in-frame rearrangements with V and J called that TCRdb kept. Clones are partly lost; checked studies trace under half to an unresolved V gene and leave the rest unexplained. V and J calls and clone size are those listed in that table; D and trimming were worked out from the DNA. This sample is represented by 160,000 or so clones; roughly three quarters of them were singletons. Around 7% of the sample belongs to the ten largest clones.

The cohort comprised fewer than 750 healthy bone marrow donors. At the time of sampling, all cohort members were nominally healthy, though unrecorded immune exposures were likely present. The donor tested CMV seropositive, placing the donor among the roughly 270 seropositive members of the cohort. Each donor provided a peripheral blood sample, and peripheral blood mononuclear cells were used for TCR beta sequencing. The Qiagen DNeasy Blood Extraction Kit was used to extract genomic DNA from the blood cell samples. This sample is part of a study of cytomegalovirus exposure and HLA in healthy donors (dated by TCRdb to the late 2010s). About the full investigation: An earlier analysis of some 500 of the donors reported about 250 Gb of sequence data and some 120 million unique TCR beta sequences from 150 million to 200 million T cells. Rather than using new phenotypic data, the later analysis identified candidate immune exposures from TCR beta sequences and from how often those sequences occurred across donors. Roughly 310 gigabases of sequencing data and tens of millions of unique TCR sequences were included in an early release covering several hundred HLA-typed donors. Typing coverage varied by locus: 629-630 donors for A, B, C, DRB1 and DQB1; approximately 500 for DQA1; approximately 610 for DPA1; around 450 for DPB1. A later genetic analysis used genome-wide SNP genotypes for about 60% of the roughly 700 donors, treating that subset as a discovery cohort. All discovery cohort repertoires had been generated on a single sequencing platform. The study aimed to test whether cataloging public T cell receptors could reveal signatures of past pathogen exposure. Because of strong linkage in the cohort, four or five DR-DQ haplotypes were treated as single units for association and clustering. Donor age, sex, ethnicity and CMV serostatus were compiled together with the repertoire data. A later analysis re-analyzed previously published TCR beta repertoires from several hundred donors and added high-resolution HLA genotyping to study TCR occurrence patterns. Among some 410 genotyped donors of the cohort, an average of approximately 240,000 unique TCR beta nucleotide sequences was sequenced per donor, of which about 19% were non-productive. An earlier analysis of 587 of the donors applied high-throughput TCR beta sequencing to assess whether each TCR beta V gene segment acted as functional or pseudogenic. Class I and class II HLA loci were covered by the typing at four-digit resolution. High-throughput TCR immunosequencing, statistical association of individual TCRs with disease status, and machine learning were combined to predict cytomegalovirus infection status. The study profiled the T cell repertoires of hundreds of subjects by immunosequencing and related them to cytomegalovirus serostatus. A separate validation cohort of about 110 different subjects was used in addition to the roughly 640-subject first cohort. The genetic ancestry cluster associated with self-reported Caucasian donors included 80% to 90% of the 300 to 400 genotyped donors. Overall study outcomes, separate from this receptor: In a later analysis, the rate of TCR association differed among HLA loci, with DRB1 alleles having the most associated TCRs and HLA-C alleles having the fewest. Because HLA typing was unavailable for some donors at each locus, only the typed subset was used in association tests. It was suggested by the authors that the approach could potentially be generalized to other disease states and immunological phenotypes. An association between a missense DCLRE1C variant and V-gene and J-gene trimming of TCR beta chains was found in a later genetic analysis and replicated in an independent cohort. Strong co-occurrence of HLA alleles, especially DR and DQ, made assigning TCR associations to individual alleles difficult. Most TCR sequences were seen in very few donors, while some public TCRs were found in many individuals. A later genetic analysis reported fewer N-insertions in productive TCRs among donors in an Asian-associated ancestry cluster than the roughly 700-donor mean. In a later analysis, most CMV-associated TCR beta chains were found to appear HLA-restricted, with HLA associations seemingly driven largely by CMV exposure. Immune exposure information for the cohort was limited to CMV serostatus. Linkage disequilibrium might explain the correlated functional status among segregating V segments, but an unknown experimental factor could not be excluded. Only TCR beta chains were sequenced in this cohort, and the absence of alpha or paired-chain data limited detectable features. A further reported finding was that TCR beta sequences accurately predicted the HLA-A and HLA-B alleles for most subjects in the first cohort. A total of roughly 160 TCR beta chains were listed by the study as associated with cytomegalovirus. A group of highly shared sequence variants was considered likely to be a technical artifact of the sequencing pipeline. Compared with equally common non-associated chains, HLA-associated TCR beta chains in a later analysis were more clonally expanded and had lower generation probabilities. Because counts were too low, around 17 rarely observed V segments, including chromosome 9 orphons, were left out of the earlier analysis of 587 of the donors. A later analysis reported that several top co-occurrence clusters appeared linked to parvovirus B19, influenza, CMV and Epstein-Barr virus. A later analysis associated 15,000 to 20,000 TCR beta sequences with specific HLA alleles at a false discovery rate of 0.05. In both the original and validation cohorts, the classifier was reported to diagnose cytomegalovirus status with high specificity and sensitivity. Sequencing depth was assumed to be roughly uniform across donors in the presence/absence analyses, though that assumption may not hold. In an earlier analysis of 587 of the donors, most TCR beta V segments appeared in productive rearrangements about 90% or about 30% of the time, broadly matching IMGT annotations. In vitro tests confirmed that a few of the cytomegalovirus-associated TCR beta chains recognize cytomegalovirus antigens.

Sequenced material: PBMCs. This TCR derives from a woman between 40 and 50 years old in good health and CMV-seropositive.

In nucleotides, the sequence is TGCAGCGTCGGCGGCGCCGGGGAGCTGTTTTTT. Its protein is CSVGGAGELFF. The V gene is TRBV29-1 and the J gene is TRBJ2-2, with no reliable assignment of the D segment. A distance of 8 bases separates the germline ends of V and J, which lose 6 bases and 6 bases respectively. The germline V gene gives CDR1 as SQVTM and CDR2 as ANQGSEA. The CDR3 runs 11 residues from the cysteine to the phenylalanine. Left in the record is the CDR3 DNA by itself, 33 bases read in frame from the first base.